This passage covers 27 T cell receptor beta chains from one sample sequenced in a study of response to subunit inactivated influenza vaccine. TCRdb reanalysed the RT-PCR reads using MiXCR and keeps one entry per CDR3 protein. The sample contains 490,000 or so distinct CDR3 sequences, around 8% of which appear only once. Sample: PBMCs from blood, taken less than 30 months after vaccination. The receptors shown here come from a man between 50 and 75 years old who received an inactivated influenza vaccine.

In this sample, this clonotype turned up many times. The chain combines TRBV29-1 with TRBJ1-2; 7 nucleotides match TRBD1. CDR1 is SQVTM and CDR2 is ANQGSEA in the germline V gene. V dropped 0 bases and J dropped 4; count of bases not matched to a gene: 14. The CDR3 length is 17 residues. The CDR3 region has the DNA TGCAGCGTTGAAGAATGGGACAGCCCCTCTATGACCTATGGCTACACCTTC. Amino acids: CSVEEWDSPSMTYGYTF. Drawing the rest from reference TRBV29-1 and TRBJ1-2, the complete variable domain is SAVISQKPSRDICQRGTSLTIQCQVDSQVTMMFWYRQQPGQSLTLIATANQGSEATYESGFVIDKFPISRPNLTFSTLTVSNMSPEDSSIYLCSVEEWDSPSMTYGYTFGSGTRLTVV.

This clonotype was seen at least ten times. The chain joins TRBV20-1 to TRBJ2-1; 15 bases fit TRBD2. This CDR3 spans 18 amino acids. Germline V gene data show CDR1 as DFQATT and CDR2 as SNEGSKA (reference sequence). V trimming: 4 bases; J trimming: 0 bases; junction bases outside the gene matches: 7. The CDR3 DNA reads TGCAGTGCTATGGGACTAGCGGGGGGTACACTCTCCTACAATGAGCAGTTCTTC. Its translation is CSAMGLAGGTLSYNEQFF.

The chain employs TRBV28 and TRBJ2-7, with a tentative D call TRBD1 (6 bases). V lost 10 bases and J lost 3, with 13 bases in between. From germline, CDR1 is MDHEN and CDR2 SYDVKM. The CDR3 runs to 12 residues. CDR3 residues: CAIIDRFYEQYF. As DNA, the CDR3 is TGTGCCATTATTGACAGGTTCTACGAGCAGTACTTC.

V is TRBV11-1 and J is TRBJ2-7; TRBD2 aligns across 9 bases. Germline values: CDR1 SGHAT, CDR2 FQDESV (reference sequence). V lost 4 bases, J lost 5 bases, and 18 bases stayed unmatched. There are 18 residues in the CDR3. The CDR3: CASSSVGGRVTLWDEQYF. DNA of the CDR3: TGTGCCAGCAGCTCCGTCGGCGGGAGGGTAACCTTATGGGACGAGCAGTACTTC.

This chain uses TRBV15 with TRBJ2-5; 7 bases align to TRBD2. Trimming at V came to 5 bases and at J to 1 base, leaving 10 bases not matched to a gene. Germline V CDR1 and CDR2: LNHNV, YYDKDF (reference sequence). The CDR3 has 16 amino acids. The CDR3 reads CATSAGGTVVQETQYF. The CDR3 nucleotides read TGTGCCACCAGCGCCGGGGGGACGGTGGTCCAAGAGACCCAGTACTTC.

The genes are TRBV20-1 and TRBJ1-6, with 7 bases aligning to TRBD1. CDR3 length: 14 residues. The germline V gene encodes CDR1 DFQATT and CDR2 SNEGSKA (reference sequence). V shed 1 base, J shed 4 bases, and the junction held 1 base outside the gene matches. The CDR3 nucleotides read TGCAGTGCTAGAGCGACAGGGTATAATTCACCCCTCCACTTT. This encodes CSARATGYNSPLHF.

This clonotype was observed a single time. The CDR3: CAISRPFQETQYF. The DNA for the CDR3 is TGTGCCATCAGTAGGCCCTTTCAAGAGACCCAGTACTTC. V is TRBV10-3 and J is TRBJ2-5, with D uncertain. The CDR3 is 13 residues long. Germline V lookup: CDR1 ENHRY, CDR2 SYGVKD. Trimming took off 5 bases at V and 2 bases at J, with 9 bases between the two ends.

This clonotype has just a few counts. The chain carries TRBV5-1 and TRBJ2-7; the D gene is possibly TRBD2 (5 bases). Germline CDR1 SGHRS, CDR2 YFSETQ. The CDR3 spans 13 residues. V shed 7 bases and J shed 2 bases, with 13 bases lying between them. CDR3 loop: CASRWGVTYEQYF. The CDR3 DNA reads TGCGCCAGCCGCTGGGGAGTAACCTACGAGCAGTACTTC.

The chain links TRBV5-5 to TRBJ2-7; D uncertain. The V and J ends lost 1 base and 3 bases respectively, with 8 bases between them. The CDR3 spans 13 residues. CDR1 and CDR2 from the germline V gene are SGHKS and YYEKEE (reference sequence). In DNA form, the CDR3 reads TGTGCCAGCAGCTTGTTCCACCTCTACGAGCAGTACTTC. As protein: CASSLFHLYEQYF.

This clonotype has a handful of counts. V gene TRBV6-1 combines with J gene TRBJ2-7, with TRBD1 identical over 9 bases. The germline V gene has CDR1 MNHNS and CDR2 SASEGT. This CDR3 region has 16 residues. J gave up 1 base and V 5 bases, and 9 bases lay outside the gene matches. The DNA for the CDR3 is TGTGCCAGCAGTAGAGGACAGGGGTTTCCTTCCTACGAGCAGTACTTC. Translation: CASSRGQGFPSYEQYF.

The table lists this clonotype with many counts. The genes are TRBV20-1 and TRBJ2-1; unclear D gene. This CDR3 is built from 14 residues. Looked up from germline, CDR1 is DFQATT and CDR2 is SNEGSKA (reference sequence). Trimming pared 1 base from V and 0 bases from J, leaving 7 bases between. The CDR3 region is CSARAESSYNEQFF. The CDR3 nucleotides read TGCAGTGCTAGAGCAGAAAGCTCCTACAATGAGCAGTTCTTC.

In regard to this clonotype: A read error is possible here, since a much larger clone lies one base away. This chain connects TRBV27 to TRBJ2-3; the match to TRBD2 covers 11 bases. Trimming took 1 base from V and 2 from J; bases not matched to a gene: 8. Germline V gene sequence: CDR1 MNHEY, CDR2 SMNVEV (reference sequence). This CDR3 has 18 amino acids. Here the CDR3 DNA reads TGTGCCAGCAGTTTATGGGTTAAGACTAGCGGGAACACAGATACGCAGTATTTT. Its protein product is CASSLWVKTSGNTDTQYF.

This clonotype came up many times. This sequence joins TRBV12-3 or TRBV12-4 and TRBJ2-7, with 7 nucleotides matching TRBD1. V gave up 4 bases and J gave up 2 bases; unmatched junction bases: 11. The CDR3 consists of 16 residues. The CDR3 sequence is CASSWDSPGRAYEQYF. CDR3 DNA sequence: TGTGCCAGCAGTTGGGACAGCCCGGGACGCGCCTACGAGCAGTACTTC.

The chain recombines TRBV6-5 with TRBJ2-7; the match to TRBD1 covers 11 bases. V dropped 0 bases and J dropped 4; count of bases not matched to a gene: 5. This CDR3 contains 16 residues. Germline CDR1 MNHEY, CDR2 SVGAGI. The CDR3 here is CASSYSAGQGAYEQYF. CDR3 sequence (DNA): TGTGCCAGCAGTTACTCAGCTGGACAGGGGGCTTACGAGCAGTACTTC.

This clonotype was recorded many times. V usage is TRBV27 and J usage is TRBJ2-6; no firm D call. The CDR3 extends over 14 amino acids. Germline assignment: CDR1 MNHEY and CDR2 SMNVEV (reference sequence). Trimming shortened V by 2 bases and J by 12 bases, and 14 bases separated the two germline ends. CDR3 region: CASSLSFSPPVLTF. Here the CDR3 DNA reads TGTGCCAGCAGTTTAAGTTTCTCCCCCCCCGTCCTGACTTTC.

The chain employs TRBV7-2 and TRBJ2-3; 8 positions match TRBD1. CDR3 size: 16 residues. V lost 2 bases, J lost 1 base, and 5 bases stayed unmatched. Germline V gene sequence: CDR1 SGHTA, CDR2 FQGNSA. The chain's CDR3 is CASSLPLDRGTDTQYF. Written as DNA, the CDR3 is TGTGCCAGCAGCTTACCCTTGGACAGGGGCACAGATACGCAGTATTTT.

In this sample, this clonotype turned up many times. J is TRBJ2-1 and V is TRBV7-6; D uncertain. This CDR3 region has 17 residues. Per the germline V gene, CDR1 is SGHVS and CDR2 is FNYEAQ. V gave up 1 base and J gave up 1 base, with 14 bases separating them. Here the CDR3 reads CASSLVGEAVSYNEQFF. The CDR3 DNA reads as TGTGCCAGCAGCTTAGTGGGTGAGGCGGTATCCTACAATGAGCAGTTCTTC.

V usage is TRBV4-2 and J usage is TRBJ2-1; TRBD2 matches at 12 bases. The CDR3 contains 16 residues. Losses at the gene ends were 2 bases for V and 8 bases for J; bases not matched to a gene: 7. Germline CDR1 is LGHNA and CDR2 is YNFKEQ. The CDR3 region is CASSQKTSGSVDEQFF. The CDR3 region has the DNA TGTGCCAGCAGCCAAAAGACTAGCGGGAGTGTCGATGAGCAGTTCTTC.

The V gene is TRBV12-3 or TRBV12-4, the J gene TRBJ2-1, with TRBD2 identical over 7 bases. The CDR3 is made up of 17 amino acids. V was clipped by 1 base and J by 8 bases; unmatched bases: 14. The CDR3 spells CASSLGVLAPERDEQFF. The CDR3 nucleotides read TGTGCCAGCAGTTTAGGAGTACTAGCGCCCGAAAGGGATGAGCAGTTCTTC.

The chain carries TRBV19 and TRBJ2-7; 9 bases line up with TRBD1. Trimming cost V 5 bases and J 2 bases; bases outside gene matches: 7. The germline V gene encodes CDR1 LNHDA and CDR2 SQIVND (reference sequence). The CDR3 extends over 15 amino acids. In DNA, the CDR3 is TGTGCCAGTAGTCCACGACAGGGGGGGGCCTACGAGCAGTACTTC. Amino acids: CASSPRQGGAYEQYF. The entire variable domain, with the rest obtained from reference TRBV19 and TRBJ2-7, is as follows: DGGITQSPKYLFRKEGQNVTLSCEQNLNHDAMYWYRQDPGQGLRLIYYSQIVNDFQKGDIAEGYSVSREKKESFPLTVTSAQKNPTAFYLCASSPRQGGAYEQYFGPGTRLTVT.

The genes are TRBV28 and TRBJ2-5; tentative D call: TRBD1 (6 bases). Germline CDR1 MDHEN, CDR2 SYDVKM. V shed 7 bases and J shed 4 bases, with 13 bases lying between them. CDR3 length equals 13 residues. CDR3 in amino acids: CASTSPTGETQYF. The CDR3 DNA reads TGTGCCAGCACCTCGCCGACAGGAGAGACCCAGTACTTC. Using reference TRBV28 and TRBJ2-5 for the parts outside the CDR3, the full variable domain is DVKVTQSSRYLVKRTGEKVFLECVQDMDHENMFWYRQDPGLGLRLIYFSYDVKMKEKGDIPEGYSVSREKKERFSLILESASTNQTSMYLCASTSPTGETQYFGPGTRLLVL.

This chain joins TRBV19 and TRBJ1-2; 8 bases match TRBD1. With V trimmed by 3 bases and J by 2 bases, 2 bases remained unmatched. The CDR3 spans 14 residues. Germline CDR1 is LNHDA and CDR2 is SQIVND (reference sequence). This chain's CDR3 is CASSMTGENYGYTF. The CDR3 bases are TGTGCCAGTAGTATGACAGGGGAAAACTATGGCTACACCTTC.

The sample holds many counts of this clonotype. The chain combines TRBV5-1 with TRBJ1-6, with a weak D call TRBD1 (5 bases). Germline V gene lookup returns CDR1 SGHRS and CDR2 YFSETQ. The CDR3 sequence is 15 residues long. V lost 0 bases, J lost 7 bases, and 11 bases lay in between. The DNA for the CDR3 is TGCGCCAGCAGCTTGGCACAGGAAAGAAATTCACCCCTCCACTTT. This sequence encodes CASSLAQERNSPLHF. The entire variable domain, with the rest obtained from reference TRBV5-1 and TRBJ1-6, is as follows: KAGVTQTPRYLIKTRGQQVTLSCSPISGHRSVSWYQQTPGQGLQFLFEYFSETQRNKGNFPGRFSGRQFSNSRSEMNVSTLELGDSALYLCASSLAQERNSPLHFGNGTRLTVT.

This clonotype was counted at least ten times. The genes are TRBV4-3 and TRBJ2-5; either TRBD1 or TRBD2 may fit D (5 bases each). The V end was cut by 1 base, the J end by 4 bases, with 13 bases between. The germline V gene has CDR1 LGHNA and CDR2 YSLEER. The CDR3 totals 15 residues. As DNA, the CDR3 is TGCGCCAGCAGCCAAGGCTGGGGAGACAGAGAGACCCAGTACTTC. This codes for CASSQGWGDRETQYF.

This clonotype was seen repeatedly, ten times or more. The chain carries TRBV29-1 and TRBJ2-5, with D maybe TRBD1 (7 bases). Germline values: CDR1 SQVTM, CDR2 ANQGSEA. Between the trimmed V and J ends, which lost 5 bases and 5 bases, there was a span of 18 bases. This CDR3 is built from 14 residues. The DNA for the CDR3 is TGCAGCGTTTCCCGGAGGGGGCGCGGGGAGACCCAGTACTTC. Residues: CSVSRRGRGETQYF.

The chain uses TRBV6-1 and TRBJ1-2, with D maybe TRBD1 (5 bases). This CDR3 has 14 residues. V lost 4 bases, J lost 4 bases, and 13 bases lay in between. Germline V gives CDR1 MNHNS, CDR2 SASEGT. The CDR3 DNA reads TGTGCCAGCAGTGCCTCGGGGCTACTCTATGGCTACACCTTC. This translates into CASSASGLLYGYTF.

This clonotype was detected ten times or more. The CDR3 DNA follows: TGTGCCAGCAGCTTAACAGGGTCCGGGGAGCTGTTTTTT. It yields the protein CASSLTGSGELFF. The chain combines TRBV7-8 with TRBJ2-2, with D maybe TRBD1 (6 bases). The CDR3 covers 13 residues. V lost 2 bases and J lost 6, with 7 bases in between. Germline-derived CDR1 and CDR2 are SGHVS and FQNEAQ.